This T cell receptor beta chain stems from a study of T cell responses to AZD1222 COVID-19 vaccine (dated by TCRdb to the early 2020s). In terms of the full investigation: A total of 233 trial participants underwent TCR sequencing, of whom 207 had received two doses of AZD1222 and around 26 had received two doses of the MenACWY control vaccine. Enrollment into the trials was organized by age into subgroups of 18-55, 56-69 and 70-plus years, and those subgroups contained roughly 160, 29 and 62 TCR-sequenced participants, respectively.

The CDR3 regions of human TCRbeta chains were subjected to immunosequencing. As for the original processing: TCRs in the repertoires were matched against a reference library of SARS-CoV-2-specific TCRs that had been generated with the MIRA antigen-specificity platform. Breadth meant the fraction of unique TCRs that were SARS-CoV-2-associated, whereas depth meant the fraction of total T cells that were SARS-CoV-2-associated. Using the MIRA data, each spike-specific TCR was mapped to the spike region that the TCR reacts to and placed in a CD4 or CD8 class. Log10-transformed breadth and depth values were compared by one-way ANOVA with Sidak's multiple comparisons tests. This immuneACCESS table, as held by TCRdb, lists in-frame sequences with V and J called but not all clones. Of the missing ones, under half trace to an unresolved V gene in checked studies; the others have no known cause. D and trimming come from the DNA, and the V and J calls and clone size come from that table. This sample lists about 94,000 clones; approximately 90% were detected once. The ten largest clonotypes hold 9.5% to 13% of the sample.

Overall study outcomes, separate from this receptor: In the small 56-69-year group, the increase in depth fell short of significance, most likely because of low power. Participants were mostly white British, with more females than males. The authors suggested clonal diversity may have been underestimated. Conclusions about previously exposed vaccinees are limited because only six or seven AZD1222 recipients were SARS-CoV-2 seropositive at baseline. No day 14 peak-response samples were available, so repertoires were characterized only after the peak T cell response. A significant rise in spike-specific TCR breadth and depth was observed after two AZD1222 doses relative to day 0 and relative to MenACWY recipients. Nearly half of unique spike-specific TCRs reportedly recognized epitopes outside regions mutated in the B.1.351 and B.1.1.7 variants. Vaccine-associated CD4 TCRs spanned the whole spike protein, with dominant responses in regions 160-218 and 743-854.

A distance of 7 bases separates the germline ends of V and J, which lose 7 bases and 0 bases respectively. From the cysteine up to the phenylalanine, the CDR3 has a length of 13 residues. Just CDR3 DNA is preserved here, 39 bases in frame from base 1. CDR1 is given as MNHEY and CDR2 as SVGAGI, both from the germline V gene. As for this clone: Its antigen is unknown. Base quality data are lacking; no much larger clone is found one base away.

In the paper's terms, the time point label means: about 28 days (+/-7) after the second vaccine dose. AZD1222 recipients whose second dose came at about 4 weeks and those whose second dose came at about 12 weeks were combined into one group, since spike-specific TCR depth and breadth did not differ between the two schedules. Vaccinee samples came from UK trials COV001 and COV002, including a single-blind randomized controlled phase 2/3 trial of AZD1222 (ChAdOx1 nCoV-19) in healthy adults. For TCRbeta chain sequencing, PBMC samples from trial participants were taken at day 0 and at day 28 after the second dose.

The starting material was peripheral blood, obtained 28 days after the second AZD1222 dose. The source is an adult who received the AZD1222 COVID-19 vaccine. The rearranged segments are TRBV6-5 and TRBJ2-1; too little of a D gene remains to name it. The CDR3 in this case is CASKAFSYNEQFF. The DNA sequence follows: TGTGCCAGCAAAGCTTTCTCCTACAATGAGCAGTTCTTC.